This T cell receptor (beta chain) was profiled in a study of blood T cell repertoires in COVID-19. Germline loops: CDR1 WSHSY, CDR2 SAAADI. This CDR3 contains 14 residues. V shed 6 bases and J 1 base; nucleotides not matched to a gene: 5. This table comes from immunoSEQ multiplex PCR, and its TCRdb copy is limited to in-frame clones, with some not included. The sample shows 290,000 or so clones, roughly nine tenths of them seen only once. The source is a woman in her twenties or thirties with COVID-19, enrolled during active disease. The chain recombines TRBV10-2 with TRBJ1-1; TRBD1 matches 7 bases. The source material was peripheral blood. The CDR3 loop is CASRPGQPNTEAFF. The CDR3 DNA reads as TGCGCCAGCAGGCCGGGACAGCCGAACACTGAAGCTTTCTTT.